Sequencing of this TCR beta chain was carried out in a study of cytomegalovirus exposure and HLA in healthy donors. Generated by immunoSEQ multiplex PCR, the TCRdb table keeps only in-frame clones and is missing some. The repertoire has about 110,000 clones, approximately 87% of them found once; the top ten carry roughly 1.4%. Germline assignment: CDR1 MGHDK and CDR2 SYGVNS. This CDR3 is built from 15 residues. V lost 2 bases and J 4 bases, leaving 9 bases between the germline ends. The chain links TRBV25-1 to TRBJ1-6; tentatively, D is TRBD1 (5 bases). The TCR comes from a woman in her twenties or thirties in good health and CMV-seropositive. Sequencing was performed on PBMCs. In DNA form, the CDR3 reads TGTGCCAGCAGTGAAAAGGGGTGGTATAATTCACCCCTCCACTTT. Its translation: CASSEKGWYNSPLHF.